Included here is one TCR beta chain sequence, with context. As yet, its antigen is unknown. This sample is part of a study of chemoradiotherapy in HPV16-positive cancers. At the level of the study: A couple of HPV16-positive patients' cells yielded candidate HPV-specific clones and common motifs. Notes on the study in general: Candidate HPV-specific clones and E7-related TCR motifs grew in tumor during treatment. For HPV16-positive patients, expanding HPV-responsive T cells associated with longer recurrence-free survival.

Looked up from germline, CDR1 is MGHRA and CDR2 is YSYEKL. The CDR3 extends over 13 amino acids. V was pared by 1 base and J by 4 bases, with 7 bases between. Clones were sequenced by immunoSEQ multiplex PCR, and TCRdb holds only the in-frame ones, with some missing. The data hold about 12,000 clones, with about two thirds observed a single time. Repeated repertoire sampling spanned the course of chemoradiotherapy. The sample was taken from a patient who underwent chemoradiotherapy. The receptor comes from a human donor with HPV-associated anogenital cancer. The genes are TRBV4-1 and TRBJ2-5; D not resolved. The CDR3 protein is CASSQVITETQYF. CDR3 in DNA: TGCGCCAGCAGCCAAGTTATTACAGAGACCCAGTACTTC.